This T cell receptor beta chain was captured in a study of blood T cells in healthy people across ages. General study points: Aged donors had fewer naive CD4+ cells and lower diversity than long-lived donors.

The use of a sample-barcoded 5' primer and a J-beta primer mix characterized a second PCR of 7 to 11 cycles. Any given sample supplied a minimum of 3 million CDR3-containing paired-end reads. TCRdb recomputed calls from the 5' RACE reads with MiXCR, one row per CDR3 protein. Of some 1,800,000 distinct CDR3 sequences in the sample, about two fifths were seen once. It was roughly 10 milliliters of peripheral blood that were drawn from each donor. To note about this clonotype: Its antigen is still unknown.

There are 15 residues in the CDR3. The germline gives CDR1 KGHDR, CDR2 SFDVKD. Trimming removed 7 bases from V and 0 bases from J, with 14 bases in between. The source is a human donor in good health. Specimen: blood. The chain carries TRBV24-1 and TRBJ2-5; D is perhaps TRBD1 (6 bases). The CDR3 nucleotides read TGTGCCACCAGCGCGCACCGGGACAACCAAGAGACCCAGTACTTC. Translating gives CATSAHRDNQETQYF.